This T cell receptor beta chain emerged from a study of shared clonotypes between healthy human individuals. The J segment lost 3 bases and the V segment lost 6 bases, leaving 5 bases of the junction unmatched. The CDR3 extends over 14 amino acids. Germline loops: CDR1 ENHRY, CDR2 SYGVKD. Each of the donors was a healthy adult who was HIV-negative and had not had a recent acute infection or vaccination. It was at deep level that the assay was run. Measured with immunoSEQ multiplex PCR; TCRdb has only the in-frame clones, and not every one. The sample has about 2.5 million clones, about 90% seen once; the top ten hold approximately 0.4%.

This sequence was found in a man aged 18 to 35 in good health. Some clones in this sample may be carry-over from other donors' samples. The sequencing input was naive CD4+ T cells from PBMCs. Subset described: CD45RA+ positively selected. This sequence joins TRBV10-3 and TRBJ1-2; 9 nucleotides agree with TRBD1. The CDR3 DNA sequence: TGTGCCATCAGATCAGACAGGGGGGACTATGGCTACACCTTC. Protein sequence: CAIRSDRGDYGYTF.